The table lists the clone carrying this T cell receptor beta chain with a few counts. Its antigen is still unknown. These data originate in a study of beta chain features in type 1 diabetes. Study-wide findings and caveats: The study left unresolved whether HLA type influences TCRB rearrangement. Shortening of TCRB CDR3s, moderate but significant, appeared in all four CD4+ subsets of Type 1 diabetes patients.

The isolated RNA, all of it, was reverse transcribed, so expressed TCRB transcripts were what got sequenced. Method: immunoSEQ multiplex PCR; TCRdb's copy keeps in-frame clones and lacks some. This repertoire shows about 340,000 clones, roughly 9% found once; its top ten account for roughly 1%. The germline V gene has CDR1 MGHRA and CDR2 YSYEKL. V was shortened by 1 base and J by 2 bases, with 8 bases between the two germline ends. This CDR3 region has 14 residues. This receptor was taken from a man aged 25-45 years with type 1 diabetes. This rearrangement joins TRBV4-1 to TRBJ2-5; a possible D gene is TRBD1 (6 bases). The sample was central memory CD4+ T cells from blood. In nucleotides, the CDR3 is TGCGCCAGCAGCCAAGGGGACACACAAGAGACCCAGTACTTC. It encodes CASSQGDTQETQYF.